The 9 T cell receptor beta chains in this list originate from one sample, sequenced in a study of cytomegalovirus exposure and HLA in healthy donors. Some clones are missing from TCRdb's copy, which holds only in-frame ones; the method was immunoSEQ multiplex PCR. The sample lists under 75,000 clones, about 85% occurring once. The sequencing sample was made of PBMCs. The receptors here all came from a man younger than 40 in good health and CMV-seronegative.

The chain combines TRBV6-6 with TRBJ1-2, with 12 bases that match TRBD1. V lost 6 bases and J lost 7; bases outside the gene matches: 9. The CDR3 consists of 15 residues. Germline V lookup: CDR1 MNHNY, CDR2 SVGAGI (reference sequence). CDR3 nucleotides: TGTGCCAGCAGCCGGGACAGGGGGCGCGGTAGTGGCTACACCTTC. This sequence encodes CASSRDRGRGSGYTF.

V usage is TRBV6-6 and J usage is TRBJ2-3, with 8 bases aligning to TRBD2. Germline CDR1 and CDR2: MNHNY and SVGAGI (reference sequence). The ends lost 7 bases at V and 5 bases at J; junction bases unmatched: 8. This CDR3 has 14 amino acids. The CDR3 spells CASIPGGLLDTQYF. The CDR3, as DNA: TGTGCCAGCATCCCGGGGGGGCTTTTAGATACGCAGTATTTT.

This rearrangement joins TRBV5-1 to TRBJ2-5; a possible D gene is TRBD2 (6 bases). Trimming shortened V by 0 bases and J by 4 bases, and 10 bases separated the two germline ends. Germline V gene data show CDR1 as SGHRS and CDR2 as YFSETQ. This CDR3 comprises 14 residues. CDR3 sequence: CASSLGSGSETQYF. In DNA form, the CDR3 reads TGCGCCAGCAGCTTGGGTAGCGGCTCAGAGACCCAGTACTTC.

The rearrangement links TRBV9 to TRBJ2-2; 8 bases match TRBD1. V trimming: 6 bases; J trimming: 3 bases; junction bases outside the gene matches: 13. The germline gives CDR1 SGDLS, CDR2 YYNGEE. The CDR3 has 17 residues. Here the CDR3 reads CASNAGTTGAYTGELFF. DNA for the CDR3: TGTGCCAGCAACGCAGGAACGACAGGGGCTTACACCGGGGAGCTGTTTTTT.

As DNA, the CDR3 is TGTGCCAGCAGTTTATCAGGGGGGGCACGTTCCGAGCAGTACTTC. Residues: CASSLSGGARSEQYF. The chain has TRBV27 and TRBJ2-7; possibly TRBD2 for D (7 bases). V lost 0 bases and J 6 bases, leaving 15 bases between the germline ends. CDR3 length equals 15 residues. Germline CDR1 is MNHEY and CDR2 is SMNVEV (reference sequence).

This chain uses TRBV5-1 with TRBJ1-1; TRBD1 is a possible D gene (6 bases). The CDR3 covers 14 residues. The germline gives CDR1 SGHRS, CDR2 YFSETQ. Trimming shortened V by 1 base and J by 4 bases, and 11 bases separated the two germline ends. Written as DNA, the CDR3 is TGCGCCAGCAGCTTGAGGGGGAGTGGCACTGAAGCTTTCTTT. Residues: CASSLRGSGTEAFF.

This clone was detected once. The gene calls are TRBV4-3 and TRBJ1-2; no clear D. Germline CDR1 and CDR2: LGHNA and YSLEER. Trimming took 1 base from V and 8 from J, leaving 11 bases between them. CDR3 length equals 13 residues. The DNA for the CDR3 is TGCGCCAGCAGCCAAGCGCGTAGTTACGGCTACACCTTC. This gives the protein CASSQARSYGYTF.

This clone was seen just once. The chain has TRBV4-3 and TRBJ2-1; 7 bases are shared with TRBD2. In germline, CDR1 is LGHNA, CDR2 YSLEER. Unmatched junction bases numbered 5, after V lost 4 bases and J lost 2 bases. This CDR3 contains 15 residues. The CDR3 sequence is CASSRLREAYNEQFF. The DNA of the CDR3 is TGCGCCAGCAGCCGGTTACGGGAGGCCTACAATGAGCAGTTCTTC.

The genes are TRBV9 and TRBJ2-1, with TRBD2 identical over 7 bases. The CDR3 length is 15 residues. Trimming cost V 1 base and J 8 bases; bases outside gene matches: 9. Germline V gene sequence: CDR1 SGDLS, CDR2 YYNGEE. CDR3 residues: CASSVSVSGFHEQFF. CDR3 in DNA: TGTGCCAGCAGCGTATCGGTTAGCGGGTTCCATGAGCAGTTCTTC.